This T cell receptor beta chain comes out of a study of early T cells in non-severe SARS-CoV-2 infection. There are 13 residues in the CDR3. Germline values: CDR1 SGHDT, CDR2 YYEEEE. The trim removed 4 bases at V and 6 bases at J, leaving 6 bases unmatched. TCRdb reprocessed the 5' RACE reads via MiXCR and lists one record per CDR3 protein. The profile shows some 98,000 distinct CDR3 sequences, roughly 11% of them singletons. The sample holds a few counts of this clonotype. This sequence was found in an adult who was a healthcare worker with PCR-confirmed SARS-CoV-2 infection or an uninfected control (not recorded which). The sequencing sample was made of whole blood. This chain connects TRBV5-6 to TRBJ2-7; 8 nucleotides agree with TRBD1. CDR3 amino acids: CASSNDRGVEQYF. CDR3 DNA: TGTGCCAGCAGCAACGACAGGGGCGTCGAGCAGTACTTC.